The 10 T cell receptor beta chains presented below share a single source sample, sequenced in a study of T-cell memory formation after mild COVID-19. In TCRdb, the 5' RACE reads were re-called with MiXCR into one record per CDR3 protein. The table includes about 420,000 distinct CDR3 sequences, 23% detected once. The sequenced sample consisted of PBMCs or a T cell subset sorted from them (not recorded which). The receptors derive from an adult woman who had mild COVID-19 (a few samples of this study predate the infection). Cell type and time point are not known.

This chain uses TRBV20-1 with TRBJ1-2, with a possible D match to TRBD1 (6 bases). The germline V and J ends were trimmed by 3 bases and 1 base, with 9 bases remaining between them. Germline V lookup: CDR1 DFQATT, CDR2 SNEGSKA (reference sequence). The CDR3 covers 13 residues. The CDR3 loop is CSARRQDNYGYTF. In nucleotides, the CDR3 is TGCAGTGCTAGGCGACAGGATAACTATGGCTACACCTTC.

This clonotype turned up a few times. The V gene is TRBV5-6, the J gene TRBJ2-3, with 7 bases identical to TRBD2. There are 15 residues in the CDR3. Per germline, CDR1 SGHDT and CDR2 YYEEEE. Trimming cost V 4 bases and J 0 bases; bases outside gene matches: 5. The CDR3 loop is CASSQTSASTDTQYF. CDR3 nucleotide sequence: TGTGCCAGCAGCCAAACTAGCGCCAGCACAGATACGCAGTATTTT.

V usage is TRBV7-9 and J usage is TRBJ2-5; 7 bases are shared with TRBD1. The CDR3 covers 14 residues. With V trimmed by 5 bases and J by 3 bases, 6 bases remained unmatched. Per germline, CDR1 SEHNR and CDR2 FQNEAQ (reference sequence). The CDR3 nucleotides are TGTGCCAGCAGCCCCGACAGGGTGGAAGAGACCCAGTACTTC. It yields the protein CASSPDRVEETQYF.

This clonotype was recorded a few times. The genes are TRBV7-2 and TRBJ2-7; tentative D call: TRBD2 (6 bases). Germline loops: CDR1 SGHTA, CDR2 FQGNSA. V lost 3 bases to trimming and J lost 2 bases, with 11 bases between them. CDR3 size: 14 residues. The CDR3 here is CASSFSGRPYEQYF. The DNA for the CDR3 is TGTGCCAGCAGCTTCTCGGGGAGGCCCTACGAGCAGTACTTC.

J is TRBJ2-3 and V is TRBV5-1; 9 bases align to TRBD2. The CDR3 is 17 residues long. The trim removed 0 bases at V and 1 base at J, leaving 6 bases unmatched. Germline CDR1 reads SGHRS; CDR2 reads YFSETQ. The CDR3 nucleotides read TGCGCCAGCAGCTTGGAATACCAGCGGGGGGGCACAGATACGCAGTATTTT. Amino acid sequence: CASSLEYQRGGTDTQYF.

The gene calls are TRBV4-2 and TRBJ2-1, with 8 nucleotides matching TRBD2. J was trimmed by 6 bases and V by 4 bases; bases with no gene match: 14. The CDR3 runs to 17 residues. In germline, CDR1 is LGHNA, CDR2 YNFKEQ. The CDR3: CASSPSGIAGRGNEQFF. CDR3 nucleotide sequence: TGTGCCAGCAGCCCCTCGGGGATAGCGGGAAGGGGCAATGAGCAGTTCTTC.

The chain carries TRBV19 and TRBJ2-1; 12 bases fit TRBD2. Germline V gene sequence: CDR1 LNHDA, CDR2 SQIVND (reference sequence). Losses at the gene ends were 7 bases for V and 6 bases for J; bases not matched to a gene: 7. The CDR3 covers 15 residues. This chain's CDR3 is CASKASGGGTNEQFF. The CDR3 nucleotides are TGTGCCAGTAAGGCTAGCGGGGGGGGTACCAATGAGCAGTTCTTC.

This chain joins TRBV12-3 or TRBV12-4 and TRBJ1-2; a possible D gene is TRBD1 (5 bases). Trimming removed 3 bases from V and 5 bases from J, with 16 bases in between. The CDR3 length is 15 residues. The CDR3 spells CASSLGLETAYGYTF. The CDR3 DNA reads as TGTGCCAGCAGTTTGGGCTTGGAGACAGCGTATGGCTACACCTTC.

This clonotype occurred many times. The V call is TRBV12-3 or TRBV12-4, the J call TRBJ2-4, with D tentatively TRBD2 (5 bases). The CDR3 runs 15 residues. V lost 5 bases and J 0 bases, leaving 11 bases between the germline ends. CDR3 DNA: TGTGCCAGCAGTGTATCCGGGATAGCCAAAAACATTCAGTACTTC. This codes for CASSVSGIAKNIQYF.

This clonotype has only a few counts. J is TRBJ2-3 and V is TRBV15; 9 bases map to TRBD2. V shed 1 base and J 1 base; nucleotides not matched to a gene: 3. Germline V gene sequence: CDR1 LNHNV, CDR2 YYDKDF (reference sequence). The CDR3 loop spans 16 amino acids. Written as DNA, the CDR3 is TGTGCCACCAGCAGAGGCGGGGGGGCCGGCACAGATACGCAGTATTTT. It encodes CATSRGGGAGTDTQYF.